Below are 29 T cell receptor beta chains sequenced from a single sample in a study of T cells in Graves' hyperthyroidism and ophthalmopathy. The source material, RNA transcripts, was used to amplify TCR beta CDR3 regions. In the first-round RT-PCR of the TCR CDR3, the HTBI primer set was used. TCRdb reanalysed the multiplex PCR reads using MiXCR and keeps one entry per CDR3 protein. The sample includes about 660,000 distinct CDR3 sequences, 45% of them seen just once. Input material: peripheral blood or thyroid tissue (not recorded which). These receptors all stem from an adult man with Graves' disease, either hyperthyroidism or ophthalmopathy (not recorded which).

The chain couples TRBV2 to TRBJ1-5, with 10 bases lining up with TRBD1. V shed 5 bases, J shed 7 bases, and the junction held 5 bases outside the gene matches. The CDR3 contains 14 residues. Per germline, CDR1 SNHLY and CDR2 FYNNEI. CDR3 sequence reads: CASSYRDRGQPQHF. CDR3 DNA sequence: TGTGCCAGCAGTTACCGGGACAGGGGACAGCCCCAGCATTTT.

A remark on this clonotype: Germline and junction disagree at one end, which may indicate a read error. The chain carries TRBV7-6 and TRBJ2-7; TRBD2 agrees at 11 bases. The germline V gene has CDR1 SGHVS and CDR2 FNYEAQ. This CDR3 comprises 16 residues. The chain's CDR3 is CASSIQLAGARDEQCF. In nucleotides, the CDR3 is TGTGCCAGCAGCATCCAACTAGCGGGGGCTCGGGACGAGCAGTGCTTC.

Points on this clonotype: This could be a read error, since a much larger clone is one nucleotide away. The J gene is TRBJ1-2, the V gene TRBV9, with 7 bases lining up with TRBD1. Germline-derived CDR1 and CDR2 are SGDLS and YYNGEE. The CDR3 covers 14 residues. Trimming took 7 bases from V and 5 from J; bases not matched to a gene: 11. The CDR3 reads CASGATGSWYGYTF. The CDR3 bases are TGTGCCAGCGGCGCGACAGGGTCTTGGTATGGCTACACCTTC. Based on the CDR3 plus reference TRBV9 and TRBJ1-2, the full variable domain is DSGVTQTPKHLITATGQRVTLRCSPRSGDLSVYWYQQSLDQGLQFLIQYYNGEERAKGNILERFSAQQFPDLHSELNLSSLELGDSALYFCASGATGSWYGYTFGSGTRLTVV.

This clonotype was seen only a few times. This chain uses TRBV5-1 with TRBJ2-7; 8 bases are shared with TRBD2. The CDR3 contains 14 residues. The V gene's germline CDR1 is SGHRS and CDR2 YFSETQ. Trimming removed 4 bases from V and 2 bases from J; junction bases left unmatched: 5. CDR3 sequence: CASSGSSGTYEQYF. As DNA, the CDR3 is TGCGCCAGCAGCGGAAGTAGCGGGACCTACGAGCAGTACTTC.

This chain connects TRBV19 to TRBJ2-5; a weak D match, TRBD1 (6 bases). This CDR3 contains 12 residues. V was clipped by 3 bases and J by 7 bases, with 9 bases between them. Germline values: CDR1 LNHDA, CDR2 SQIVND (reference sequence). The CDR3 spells CASSIQGGTQYF. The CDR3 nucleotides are TGTGCCAGTAGTATCCAAGGGGGGACCCAGTACTTC.

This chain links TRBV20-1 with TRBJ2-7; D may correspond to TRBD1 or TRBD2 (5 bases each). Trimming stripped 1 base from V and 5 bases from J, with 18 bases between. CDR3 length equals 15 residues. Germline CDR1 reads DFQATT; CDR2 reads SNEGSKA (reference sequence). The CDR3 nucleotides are TGCAGTGCTAGAGGGATGATAGGGGACGCGGACGAGCAGTACTTC. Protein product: CSARGMIGDADEQYF.

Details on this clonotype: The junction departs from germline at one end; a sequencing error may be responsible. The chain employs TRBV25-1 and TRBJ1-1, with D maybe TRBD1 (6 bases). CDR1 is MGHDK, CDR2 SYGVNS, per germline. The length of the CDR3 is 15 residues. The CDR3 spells CPSSEAFTGSTEAFF. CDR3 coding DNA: TGTCCCAGCAGTGAAGCTTTCACAGGGAGCACTGAAGCTTTCTTT.

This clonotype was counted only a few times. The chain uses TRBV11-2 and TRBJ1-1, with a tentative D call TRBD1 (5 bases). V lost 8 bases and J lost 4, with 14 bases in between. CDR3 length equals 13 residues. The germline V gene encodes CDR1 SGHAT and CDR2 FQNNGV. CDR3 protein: CASRKTASTEAFF. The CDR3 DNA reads TGTGCCAGCCGAAAGACAGCGAGCACTGAAGCTTTCTTT.

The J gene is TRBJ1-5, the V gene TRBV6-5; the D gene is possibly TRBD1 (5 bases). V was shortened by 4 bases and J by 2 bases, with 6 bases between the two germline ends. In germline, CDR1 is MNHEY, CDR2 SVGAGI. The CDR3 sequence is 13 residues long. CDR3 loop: CASSSGRNQPQHF. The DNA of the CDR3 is TGTGCCAGCAGTTCAGGGCGCAATCAGCCCCAGCATTTT.

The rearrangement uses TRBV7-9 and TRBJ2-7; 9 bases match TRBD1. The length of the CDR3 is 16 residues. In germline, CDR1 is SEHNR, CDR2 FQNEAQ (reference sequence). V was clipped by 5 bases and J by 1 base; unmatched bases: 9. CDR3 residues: CASSVVTGGLSYEQYF. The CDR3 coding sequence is TGTGCCAGCAGCGTGGTGACAGGGGGACTTTCCTACGAGCAGTACTTC.

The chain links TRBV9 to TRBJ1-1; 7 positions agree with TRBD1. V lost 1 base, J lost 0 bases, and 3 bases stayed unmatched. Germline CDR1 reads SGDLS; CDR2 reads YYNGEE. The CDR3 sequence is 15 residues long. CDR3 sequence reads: CASSVRGQLNTEAFF. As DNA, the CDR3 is TGTGCCAGCAGCGTACGGGGACAGCTGAACACTGAAGCTTTCTTT.

The CDR3 DNA follows: TGTGCCAGCAGAGGTTTCGCGACAGGGGCTAACTATGGCTACACCTTC. It translates to CASRGFATGANYGYTF. The V call is TRBV12-3 or TRBV12-4, the J call TRBJ1-2; 8 bases map to TRBD1. The CDR3 length is 16 residues. V was pared by 6 bases and J by 0 bases, with 9 bases of the junction left unmatched.

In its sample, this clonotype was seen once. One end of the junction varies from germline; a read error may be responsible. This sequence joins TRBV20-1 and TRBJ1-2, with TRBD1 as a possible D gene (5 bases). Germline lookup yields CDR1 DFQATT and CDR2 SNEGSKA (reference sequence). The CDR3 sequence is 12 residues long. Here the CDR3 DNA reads TGCAGTGCTAGCGGGGCTAACTATGGCCACACCTTC. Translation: CSASGANYGHTF.

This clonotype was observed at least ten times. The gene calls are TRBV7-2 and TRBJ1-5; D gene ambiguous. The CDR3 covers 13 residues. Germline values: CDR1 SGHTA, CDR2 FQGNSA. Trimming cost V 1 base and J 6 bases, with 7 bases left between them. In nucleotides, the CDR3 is TGTGCCAGCAGCTTAGAGTTGGGTCAGCCCCAGCATTTT. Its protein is CASSLELGQPQHF.

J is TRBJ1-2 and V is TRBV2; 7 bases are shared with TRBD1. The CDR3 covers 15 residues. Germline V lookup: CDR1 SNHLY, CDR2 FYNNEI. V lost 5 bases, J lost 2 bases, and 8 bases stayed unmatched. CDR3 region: CASSLSPGGNYGYTF. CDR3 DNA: TGTGCCAGCAGTTTAAGCCCAGGGGGAAACTATGGCTACACCTTC. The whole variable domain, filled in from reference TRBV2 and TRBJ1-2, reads EPEVTQTPSHQVTQMGQEVILRCVPISNHLYFYWYRQILGQKVEFLVSFYNNEISEKSEIFDDQFSVERPDGSNFTLKIRSTKLEDSAMYFCASSLSPGGNYGYTFGSGTRLTVV.

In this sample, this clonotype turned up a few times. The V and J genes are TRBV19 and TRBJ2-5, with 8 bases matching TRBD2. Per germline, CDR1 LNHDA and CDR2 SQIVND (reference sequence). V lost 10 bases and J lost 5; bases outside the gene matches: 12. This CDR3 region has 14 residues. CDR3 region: CATSPGGPLETQYF. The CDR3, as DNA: TGTGCCACCAGCCCGGGAGGGCCATTGGAGACCCAGTACTTC.

This CDR3 is CSVVQGAGGYTF. The CDR3 bases are TGCAGCGTTGTACAGGGGGCAGGGGGCTACACCTTC. The chain carries TRBV29-1 and TRBJ1-2, with TRBD1 matching over 9 bases. The CDR3 is 12 residues long. J gave up 8 bases and V 4 bases, and 5 bases lay outside the gene matches. The germline V gene has CDR1 SQVTM and CDR2 ANQGSEA.

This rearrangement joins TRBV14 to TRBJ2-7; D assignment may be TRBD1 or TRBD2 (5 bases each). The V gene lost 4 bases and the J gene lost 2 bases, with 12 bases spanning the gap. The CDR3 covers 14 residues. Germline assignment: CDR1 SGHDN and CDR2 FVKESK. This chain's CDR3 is CASSLVVGAYEQYF. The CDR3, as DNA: TGTGCCAGCAGCCTTGTTGTGGGGGCCTACGAGCAGTACTTC.

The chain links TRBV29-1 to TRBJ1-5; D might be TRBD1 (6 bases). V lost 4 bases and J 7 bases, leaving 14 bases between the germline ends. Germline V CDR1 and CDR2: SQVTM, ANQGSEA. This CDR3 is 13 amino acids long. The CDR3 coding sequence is TGCAGCGTTGGGGCAGGGGCGCGGCAGCCCCAGCATTTT. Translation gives CSVGAGARQPQHF.

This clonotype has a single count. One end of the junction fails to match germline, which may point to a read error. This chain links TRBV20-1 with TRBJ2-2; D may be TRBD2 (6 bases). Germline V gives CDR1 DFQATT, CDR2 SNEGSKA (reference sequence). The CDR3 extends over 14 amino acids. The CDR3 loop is CSAAGGTNTGGLFF. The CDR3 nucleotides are TGCAGTGCTGCGGGCGGGACGAACACCGGGGGGCTGTTTTTT.

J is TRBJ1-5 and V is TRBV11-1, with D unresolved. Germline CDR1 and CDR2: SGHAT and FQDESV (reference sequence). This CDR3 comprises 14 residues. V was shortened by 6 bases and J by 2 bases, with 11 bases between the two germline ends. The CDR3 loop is CASSGVRRNQPQHF. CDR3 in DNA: TGTGCCAGCAGTGGGGTCAGGCGCAATCAGCCCCAGCATTTT.

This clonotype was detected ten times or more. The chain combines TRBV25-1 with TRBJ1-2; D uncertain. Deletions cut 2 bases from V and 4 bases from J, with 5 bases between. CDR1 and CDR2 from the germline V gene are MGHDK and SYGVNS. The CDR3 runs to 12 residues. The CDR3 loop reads CASSEDSYGYTF. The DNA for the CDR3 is TGTGCCAGCAGTGAAGATTCCTATGGCTACACCTTC.

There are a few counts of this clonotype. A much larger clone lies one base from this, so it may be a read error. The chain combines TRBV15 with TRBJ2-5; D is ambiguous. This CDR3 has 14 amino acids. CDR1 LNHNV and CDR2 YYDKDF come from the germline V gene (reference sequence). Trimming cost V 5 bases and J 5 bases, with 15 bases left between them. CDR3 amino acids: CATSGVGRTETQYF. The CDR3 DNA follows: TGTGCCACCAGCGGAGTTGGACGCACGGAGACCCAGTACTTC.

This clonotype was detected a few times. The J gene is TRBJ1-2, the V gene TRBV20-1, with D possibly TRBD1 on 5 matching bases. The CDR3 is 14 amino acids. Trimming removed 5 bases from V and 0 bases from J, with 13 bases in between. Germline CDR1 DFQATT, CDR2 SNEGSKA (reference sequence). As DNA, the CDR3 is TGCAGTGCTGTGGACAAGCAAGCTAACTATGGCTACACCTTC. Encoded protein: CSAVDKQANYGYTF.

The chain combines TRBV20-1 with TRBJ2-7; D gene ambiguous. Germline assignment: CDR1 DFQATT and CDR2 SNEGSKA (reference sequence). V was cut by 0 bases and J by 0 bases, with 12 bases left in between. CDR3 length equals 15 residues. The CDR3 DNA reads TGCAGTGCTAGAGATTTAAGGGTAAGCTCCTACGAGCAGTACTTC. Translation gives CSARDLRVSSYEQYF.

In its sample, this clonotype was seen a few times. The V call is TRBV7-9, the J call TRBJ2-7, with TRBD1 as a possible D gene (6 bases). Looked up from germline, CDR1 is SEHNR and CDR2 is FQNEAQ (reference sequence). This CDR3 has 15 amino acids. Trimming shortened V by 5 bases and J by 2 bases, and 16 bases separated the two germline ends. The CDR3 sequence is CASSNHRDKTYEQYF. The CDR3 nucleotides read TGTGCCAGCAGCAACCACCGGGACAAGACCTACGAGCAGTACTTC. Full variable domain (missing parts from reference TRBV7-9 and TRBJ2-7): DTGVSQNPRHKITKRGQNVTFRCDPISEHNRLYWYRQTLGQGPEFLTYFQNEAQLEKSRLLSDRFSAERPKGSFSTLEIQRTEQGDSAMYLCASSNHRDKTYEQYFGPGTRLTVT.

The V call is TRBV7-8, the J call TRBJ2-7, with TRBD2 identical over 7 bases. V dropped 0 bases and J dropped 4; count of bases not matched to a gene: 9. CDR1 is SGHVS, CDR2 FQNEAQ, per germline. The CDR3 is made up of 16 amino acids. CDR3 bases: TGTGCCAGCAGCTTAGCGGCTAGCGCGGGGGAGTACGAGCAGTACTTC. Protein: CASSLAASAGEYEQYF.

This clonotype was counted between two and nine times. CDR3 DNA sequence: TGCAGCGTTGAATACCTGAACACTGAAGCTTTCTTT. Protein product: CSVEYLNTEAFF. The chain links TRBV29-1 to TRBJ1-1; no clear D gene. Trimming stripped 2 bases from V and 0 bases from J, with 4 bases between. The germline gives CDR1 SQVTM, CDR2 ANQGSEA. This CDR3 spans 12 amino acids.

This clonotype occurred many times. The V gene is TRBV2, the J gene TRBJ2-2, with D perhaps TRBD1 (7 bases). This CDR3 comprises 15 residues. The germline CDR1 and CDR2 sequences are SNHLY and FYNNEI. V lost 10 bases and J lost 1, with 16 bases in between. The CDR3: CATALQGGNTGELFF. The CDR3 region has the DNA TGTGCCACCGCGCTGCAGGGGGGGAACACCGGGGAGCTGTTTTTT.